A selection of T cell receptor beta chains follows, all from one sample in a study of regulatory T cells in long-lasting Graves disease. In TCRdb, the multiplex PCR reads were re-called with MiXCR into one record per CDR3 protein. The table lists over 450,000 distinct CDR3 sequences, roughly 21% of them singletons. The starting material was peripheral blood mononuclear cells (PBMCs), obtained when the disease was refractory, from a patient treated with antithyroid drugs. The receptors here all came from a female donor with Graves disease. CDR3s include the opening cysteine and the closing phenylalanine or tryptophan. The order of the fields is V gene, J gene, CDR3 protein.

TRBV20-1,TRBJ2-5,CSARDWSRLVGETQYF
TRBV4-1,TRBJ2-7,CASSLRQGPNTYEQYF
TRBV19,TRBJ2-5,CASRAGGTQETQYF
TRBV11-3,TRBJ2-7,CASSTKQGYEQYF
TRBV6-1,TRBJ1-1,CASRRPGTVNTEAFF
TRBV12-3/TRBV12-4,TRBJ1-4,CASSLDRLGLFF
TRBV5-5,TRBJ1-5,CASSFYKENQPQHF
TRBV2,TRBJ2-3,CASSEETDTQYF
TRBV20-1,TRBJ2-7,CSAKRTAWEQYF
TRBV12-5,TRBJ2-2,CASGYRPSTGELFF
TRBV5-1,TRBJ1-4,CASSLGVDTTNEKLFF
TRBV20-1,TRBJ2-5,CSAIPGASETQYF
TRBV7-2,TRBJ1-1,CASSHPPGRGPNTEAFF
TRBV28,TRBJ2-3,CASSFSGYTDTQYF
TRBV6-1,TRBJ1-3,CASSAPGESGNTIYF
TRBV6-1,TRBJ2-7,CASSEVHGGRAGGVEQYF
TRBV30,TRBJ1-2,CAWNLGMFYGYTF
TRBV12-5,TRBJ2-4,CASGLAKNIQYF
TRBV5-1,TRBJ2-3,CASRLAGPSDTQYF
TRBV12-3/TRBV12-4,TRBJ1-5,CASSSDRELNQPQHF
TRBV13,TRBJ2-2,CASSKGQGRPGELFF
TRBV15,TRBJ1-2,CATSRDDLGYTF